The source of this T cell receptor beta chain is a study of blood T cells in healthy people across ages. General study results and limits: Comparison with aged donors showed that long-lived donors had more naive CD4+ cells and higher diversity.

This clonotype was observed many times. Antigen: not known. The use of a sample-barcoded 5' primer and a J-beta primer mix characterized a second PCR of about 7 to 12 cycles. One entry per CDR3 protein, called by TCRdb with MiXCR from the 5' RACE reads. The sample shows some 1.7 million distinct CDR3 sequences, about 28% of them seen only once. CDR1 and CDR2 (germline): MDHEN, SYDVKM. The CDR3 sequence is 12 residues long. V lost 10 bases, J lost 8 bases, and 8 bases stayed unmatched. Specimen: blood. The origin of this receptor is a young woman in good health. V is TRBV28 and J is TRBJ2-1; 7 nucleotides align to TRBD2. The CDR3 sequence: CATWGGRDEQFF. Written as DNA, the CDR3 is TGTGCCACCTGGGGGGGGAGAGATGAGCAGTTCTTC.